This T cell receptor beta chain was recovered during a study of T cell repertoires in cytomegalovirus infection. At the level of the study: Through public TCR beta signatures, both CMV infection and matching HLA type were indicated. Study-wide findings and caveats: Pooled public TCR beta family frequency picked out CMV carriers with the relevant HLA. The ex vivo response was dominated by HLA-C-restricted CMV-specific TCR beta clonotypes.

Germline loops: CDR1 SGHTA, CDR2 FQGNSA. This CDR3 has 13 amino acids. The germline V and J ends were trimmed by 3 bases and 8 bases, with 13 bases remaining between them. TCRdb processed the reads anew with MiXCR; each CDR3 protein has one entry. The sample holds hundreds of thousands of distinct CDR3 sequences, around 10% seen once. The sample holds many counts of this clonotype. Its target is not known. V usage is TRBV7-2 and J usage is TRBJ1-2; D is undetermined. The material sequenced was PBMCs. This receptor was identified in a human donor in good health (CMV status not recorded). Some clones in this sample may be carry-over from other donors' samples. The CDR3: CASSFMGIQGYTF. The DNA for the CDR3 is TGTGCCAGCAGCTTTATGGGAATCCAGGGCTACACCTTC.